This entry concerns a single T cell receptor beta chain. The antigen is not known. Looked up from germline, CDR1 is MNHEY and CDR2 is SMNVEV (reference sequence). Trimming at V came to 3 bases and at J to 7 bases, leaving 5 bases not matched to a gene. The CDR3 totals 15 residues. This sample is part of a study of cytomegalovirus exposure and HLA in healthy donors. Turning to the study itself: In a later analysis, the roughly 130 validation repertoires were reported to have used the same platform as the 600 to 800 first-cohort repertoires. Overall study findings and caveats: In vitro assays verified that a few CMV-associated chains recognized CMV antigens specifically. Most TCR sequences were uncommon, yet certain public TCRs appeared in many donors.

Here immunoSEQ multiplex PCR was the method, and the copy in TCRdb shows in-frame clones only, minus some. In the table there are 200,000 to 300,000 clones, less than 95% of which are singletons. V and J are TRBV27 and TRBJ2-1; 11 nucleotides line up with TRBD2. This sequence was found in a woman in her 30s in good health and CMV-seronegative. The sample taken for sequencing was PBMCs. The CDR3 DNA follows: TGTGCCAGCAGTTTGGTAGCGGGAGGGCCAAATGAGCAGTTCTTC. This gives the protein CASSLVAGGPNEQFF.